The clone carrying this TCR beta chain came up a few times. Its antigen is undetermined. Unique molecular identifiers were present on the cDNA, which also gained a universal primer site by template switching. One entry per CDR3 protein results from TCRdb running MiXCR on the 5' RACE reads. The sample yields some 460,000 distinct CDR3 sequences, 12% to 15% seen once. This entry belongs to a study of identical twins. Study-level points and caveats: When twins shared out-of-frame alpha sequences, those sequences had excess low generation probability. Carriage of fewer insertions was seen in abundant cord blood beta clonotypes, whereas memory repertoires showed none.

In germline, CDR1 is LGHNA, CDR2 YNFKEQ. V lost 1 base, J lost 5 bases, and 9 bases stayed unmatched. The CDR3 has 17 residues. This sample also belongs to another study, concerning yellow fever vaccine responses in identical twins. As that study records: It has been reported that, in twins, the vaccine T cell response seemed partly convergent and partly personalized.

The sequencing input was CD4+ T cells sorted from blood. This receptor was obtained from a woman under 30 in good health. V and J are TRBV4-2 and TRBJ2-7, with TRBD1 identical over 12 bases. The CDR3 DNA sequence: TGTGCCAGCAGCCAAGGCTCGGGACAGGGGGCAGGTAACGAGCAGTACTTC. Its translation: CASSQGSGQGAGNEQYF.